This T cell receptor (beta chain) was found in a study of blood T cells in healthy people across ages. It was with a sample-barcoded 5' primer and a J-beta primer mix that a second PCR of roughly 7 to 12 cycles was run. With 12 random nucleotides, a template-switch adaptor tagged each individual cDNA molecule. TCRdb recomputed calls from the 5' RACE reads with MiXCR, one row per CDR3 protein. The repertoire holds about 1.8 million distinct CDR3 sequences, just under 50% seen once, with approximately 2% in the top ten. Comment on this clonotype: Its antigen is currently unknown.

Overall study results and limits: Diversity estimates drawn from one million T cells were deemed underestimates. Bulk PBMC profiling left naive and antigen-experienced comparisons inconclusive. A roughly linear fall in TCR beta diversity per million T cells was seen with increasing age.

CDR1 SEHNR and CDR2 FQNEAQ come from the germline V gene (reference sequence). The CDR3 sequence is 18 residues long. V gave up 5 bases and J gave up 1 base; unmatched junction bases: 13. The origin of this receptor is a middle-aged woman in good health. The chain joins TRBV7-9 to TRBJ2-5, with TRBD2 identical over 10 bases. Sample: blood. CDR3 loop: CASSPGVAGGILQETQYF. The CDR3 coding sequence is TGTGCCAGCAGCCCCGGGGTAGCGGGGGGTATTCTCCAAGAGACCCAGTACTTC.